Listed here are 9 T cell receptor beta chains from one sample, sequenced in a study of preoperative IRX-2 immunotherapy in early breast cancer. TCRdb keeps only in-frame clones here, not all; method: immunoSEQ multiplex PCR. The sample has tens of thousands of clones; roughly 77% are singletons. Treatment indicated: preoperative locoregional IRX-2 cytokine immunotherapy. The starting material was lymph node tissue, obtained after IRX-2 immunotherapy. Every receptor here comes from a human donor with breast cancer.

The chain uses TRBV6-8 and TRBJ1-5; D possibly corresponds to TRBD1 (5 bases). CDR1 and CDR2 (germline): MNHGY, SAAAGT. The CDR3 covers 13 residues. The V and J ends lost 7 bases and 3 bases respectively, with 10 bases between them. CDR3 nucleotide sequence: TGTGCCAGCAAGACAGCCAACAATCAGCCCCAGCATTTT. This gives the protein CASKTANNQPQHF.

This clone was detected once. This chain links TRBV5-1 with TRBJ1-3, with unresolved D. Between the trimmed V and J ends, which lost 0 bases and 4 bases, there was a span of 11 bases. Germline CDR1 reads SGHRS; CDR2 reads YFSETQ. CDR3 size: 15 residues. CDR3 residues: CASSLDINVGNTIYF. CDR3 nucleotide sequence: TGCGCCAGCAGCTTGGACATTAACGTGGGAAACACCATATATTTT.

The CDR3 spells CASSLTGVGKNIQYF. In nucleotides, the CDR3 is TGTGCCAGCAGCCTTACAGGGGTTGGCAAAAACATTCAGTACTTC. V usage is TRBV14 and J usage is TRBJ2-4, with 7 positions matching TRBD1. In germline, CDR1 is SGHDN, CDR2 FVKESK. The trim removed 4 bases at V and 3 bases at J, leaving 6 bases unmatched. The CDR3 covers 15 residues.

The V gene is TRBV6-7, the J gene TRBJ2-7; 7 bases align to TRBD2. TRBV6-7 is identified as an open reading frame with a role that is uncertain. This CDR3 contains 14 residues. The junction had 10 bases not matched to a gene; V was cut back by 7 bases and J by 4 bases. The CDR3 reads CASTLPGAGYEQYF. CDR3 coding DNA: TGTGCCAGCACTCTCCCGGGAGCGGGATACGAGCAGTACTTC.

V is TRBV29-1 and J is TRBJ2-1; 12 nucleotides match TRBD2. Germline values: CDR1 SQVTM, CDR2 ANQGSEA. The CDR3 loop spans 13 amino acids. The V segment lost 4 bases and the J segment 10 bases; nucleotides outside the gene matches: 5. CDR3 in DNA: TGCAGCGTTGGGGCTAGCGGGGGGGCCGAGCAGTTCTTC. This sequence encodes CSVGASGGAEQFF.

This chain connects TRBV6-8 to TRBJ2-5; the match to TRBD1 covers 9 bases. Germline V gene sequence: CDR1 MNHGY, CDR2 SAAAGT. V gave up 10 bases and J gave up 5 bases; unmatched junction bases: 8. This CDR3 has 13 amino acids. In nucleotides, the CDR3 is TGTGCCATCAGCCTACAGGGGGCTGAGACCCAGTACTTC. Protein product: CAISLQGAETQYF.

The chain carries TRBV19 and TRBJ2-1; D is possibly TRBD1 or TRBD2 (6 bases each). There are 15 residues in the CDR3. In germline, CDR1 is LNHDA, CDR2 SQIVND (reference sequence). V was clipped by 2 bases and J by 2 bases, with 10 bases between them. CDR3 nucleotide sequence: TGTGCCAGTAGTATAACCGGGGGCACCTACAATGAGCAGTTCTTC. Encoded protein: CASSITGGTYNEQFF. The full variable domain, with the rest looked up from reference TRBV19 and TRBJ2-1, is DGGITQSPKYLFRKEGQNVTLSCEQNLNHDAMYWYRQDPGQGLRLIYYSQIVNDFQKGDIAEGYSVSREKKESFPLTVTSAQKNPTAFYLCASSITGGTYNEQFFGPGTRLTVL.

The chain couples TRBV6-8 to TRBJ1-2, with unresolved D. V lost 10 bases and J lost 3, with 12 bases in between. Germline values: CDR1 MNHGY, CDR2 SAAAGT. The CDR3 consists of 12 residues. CDR3: CAISDDHYGYTF. CDR3 bases: TGTGCCATCAGCGACGACCACTATGGCTACACCTTC.

This chain uses TRBV19 with TRBJ1-3, with TRBD1 identical over 9 bases. J lost 5 bases, V lost 8 bases, and 16 bases had no gene match. This CDR3 has 17 residues. The germline gives CDR1 LNHDA, CDR2 SQIVND (reference sequence). CDR3 region: CASYQTLGQGNRNTIYF. DNA of the CDR3: TGTGCCAGTTATCAAACTCTGGGACAGGGCAACAGAAACACCATATATTTT.